These 10 T cell receptor beta chains were all obtained from the same sample, sequenced in a study of regulatory T cells in long-lasting Graves disease. Documented time point: newly diagnosed GD, antithyroid drugs for less than 3 months. Extracted RNA from PBMCs served as the source of the TCR library. CDR3-region Arm-PCR and iRepertoire HTBI primers produced the TCR beta libraries. From the multiplex PCR reads, TCRdb called clonotypes with MiXCR, one entry per CDR3 protein. The table lists 550,000 or so distinct CDR3 sequences, around 12% of them singletons. This sample was also put to use in a study of T cells in Graves' hyperthyroidism and ophthalmopathy.

Sample: peripheral blood mononuclear cells (PBMCs), taken at new diagnosis, from a patient treated with antithyroid drugs. These receptors all come from a woman aged 25 to 39 with Graves disease.

On this clonotype: One end of the junction fails to match germline, which may point to a read error. This chain joins TRBV7-7 and TRBJ2-2; D perhaps matches TRBD2 (6 bases). The CDR3 covers 15 residues. Looked up from germline, CDR1 is SSHAT and CDR2 is FNYEAQ (reference sequence). DNA for the CDR3: TGTGCTAGCAGCTTGTCTCCGGGAGTAGGTGGGGAGCTGTTTTTT. It yields the protein CASSLSPGVGGELFF.

The chain is built from TRBV6-5 and TRBJ1-1, with D uncertain. Germline V gene sequence: CDR1 MNHEY, CDR2 SVGAGI. Trimming removed 4 bases from V and 3 bases from J, with 15 bases in between. The length of the CDR3 is 15 residues. CDR3 region: CASSSPAPWDTEAFF. The CDR3 DNA sequence: TGTGCCAGCAGTTCTCCGGCCCCCTGGGACACTGAAGCTTTCTTT.

The J gene is TRBJ1-2, the V gene TRBV29-1; D unclear. The CDR3 totals 13 residues. Trimming removed 0 bases from V and 10 bases from J, with 15 bases in between. CDR1 and CDR2 from the germline V gene are SQVTM and ANQGSEA. In DNA form, the CDR3 reads TGCAGCGTTGAAGATCATTCCAGCCTAGCCTACACCTTC. Protein: CSVEDHSSLAYTF.

Note on this clonotype: Just one base apart from a much larger clone, this may be a read error. This sequence joins TRBV28 and TRBJ2-1, with D maybe TRBD2 (5 bases). The germline V and J ends were trimmed by 5 bases and 10 bases, with 12 bases remaining between them. This CDR3 is built from 12 residues. Germline-derived CDR1 and CDR2 are MDHEN and SYDVKM. CDR3 sequence (DNA): TGTGCCAGCAGTCTACTTGACTACGAGCAGTTCTTC. This sequence encodes CASSLLDYEQFF.

The chain recombines TRBV7-9 with TRBJ2-3; 12 bases line up with TRBD2. Trimming removed 7 bases from V and 2 bases from J; junction bases left unmatched: 10. The germline V gene encodes CDR1 SEHNR and CDR2 FQNEAQ (reference sequence). The CDR3 is 17 amino acids. The DNA for the CDR3 is TGTGCCAGCAACCAAGGGACTAGCGGGTTTCTCACAGATACGCAGTATTTT. This encodes CASNQGTSGFLTDTQYF.

The table lists this clonotype with many counts. The CDR3 nucleotides are TGTGCCAGCAGTTTTTATCTGGGTGGAATGAACACTGAAGCTTTCTTT. It is translated as CASSFYLGGMNTEAFF. The chain uses TRBV27 and TRBJ1-1; D is undetermined. The CDR3 length is 16 residues. V dropped 3 bases and J dropped 0 bases, with 14 bases sitting between them. Germline V gene lookup returns CDR1 MNHEY and CDR2 SMNVEV (reference sequence).

There are many counts of this clonotype. This rearrangement joins TRBV10-3 to TRBJ2-2; 10 positions agree with TRBD2. The V segment lost 5 bases and the J segment 7 bases; nucleotides outside the gene matches: 7. Per the germline V gene, CDR1 is ENHRY and CDR2 is SYGVKD. The CDR3 runs 15 residues. In nucleotides, the CDR3 is TGTGCCATCAGTAACCTAGCGGGAGATTTCGGGGAGCTGTTTTTT. This gives the protein CAISNLAGDFGELFF.

This clonotype was seen many times. V and J are TRBV9 and TRBJ1-2, with D maybe TRBD1 (6 bases). Germline-derived CDR1 and CDR2 are SGDLS and YYNGEE. The CDR3 is made up of 15 amino acids. V was clipped by 2 bases and J by 4 bases, with 15 bases between them. CDR3: CASSVSGTDSYGYTF. The DNA for the CDR3 is TGTGCCAGCAGCGTTTCCGGGACGGACAGCTATGGCTACACCTTC. Combining the CDR3 with reference TRBV9 and TRBJ1-2 gives the whole variable domain DSGVTQTPKHLITATGQRVTLRCSPRSGDLSVYWYQQSLDQGLQFLIQYYNGEERAKGNILERFSAQQFPDLHSELNLSSLELGDSALYFCASSVSGTDSYGYTFGSGTRLTVV.

This clonotype was detected ten times or more. The chain links TRBV28 to TRBJ1-1; D is uncertain. The CDR3 is 11 residues long. Trimming stripped 5 bases from V and 3 bases from J, with 4 bases between. CDR1 MDHEN and CDR2 SYDVKM come from the germline V gene. CDR3 nucleotides: TGTGCCAGCAGTGGGGACACTGAAGCTTTCTTT. It specifies CASSGDTEAFF.

This clonotype was observed a few times. This chain uses TRBV7-9 with TRBJ1-5; D is perhaps TRBD1 (5 bases). CDR1 is SEHNR, CDR2 FQNEAQ, per germline (reference sequence). V lost 5 bases, J lost 2 bases, and 13 bases lay in between. The CDR3 spans 15 residues. The CDR3 DNA reads TGTGCCAGCAGCAACGGGGGGGGAGGCAATCAGCCCCAGCATTTT. Translating it yields CASSNGGGGNQPQHF. The whole variable domain, remainder taken from reference TRBV7-9 and TRBJ1-5, is DTGVSQNPRHKITKRGQNVTFRCDPISEHNRLYWYRQTLGQGPEFLTYFQNEAQLEKSRLLSDRFSAERPKGSFSTLEIQRTEQGDSAMYLCASSNGGGGNQPQHFGDGTRLSIL.